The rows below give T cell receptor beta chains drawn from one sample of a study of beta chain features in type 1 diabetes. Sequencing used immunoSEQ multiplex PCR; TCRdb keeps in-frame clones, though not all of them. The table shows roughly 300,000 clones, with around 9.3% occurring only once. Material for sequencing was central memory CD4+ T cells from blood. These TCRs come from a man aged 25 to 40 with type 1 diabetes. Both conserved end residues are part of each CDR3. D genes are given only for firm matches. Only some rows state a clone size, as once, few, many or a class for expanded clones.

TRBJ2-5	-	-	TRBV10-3	CAIQGLEETQYF	TGTGCCATCCAGGGACTTGAGGAGACCCAGTACTTC
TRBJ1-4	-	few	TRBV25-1	CASSEQGTTNEKLFF	TGTGCCAGCAGTGAACAGGGTACAACTAATGAAAAACTGTTTTTT
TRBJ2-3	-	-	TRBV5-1	CASSLRRGTSTDTQYF	TGCGCCAGCAGCTTGAGGCGGGGGACAAGCACAGATACGCAGTATTTT
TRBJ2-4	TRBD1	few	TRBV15	CATSGGQGGDIQYF	TGTGCCACCAGCGGCGGACAGGGGGGTGACATTCAGTACTTC
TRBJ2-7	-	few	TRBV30	CAWRGARGLIEQYF	TGTGCCTGGAGAGGGGCAAGGGGACTTATAGAGCAGTACTTC
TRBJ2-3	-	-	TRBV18	CASSPGQSTDTQYF	TGTGCCAGCTCCCCCGGACAGAGCACAGATACGCAGTATTTT
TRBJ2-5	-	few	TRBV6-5	CASSSPGRPETQYF	TGTGCCAGCAGTTCTCCGGGAAGGCCGGAGACCCAGTACTTC
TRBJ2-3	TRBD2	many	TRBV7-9	CASSSPGSGGSSDTQYF	TGTGCCAGCAGCTCCCCAGGAAGCGGGGGAAGCTCAGATACGCAGTATTTT
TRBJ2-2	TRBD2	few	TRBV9	CASSVGLAGNTGELFF	TGTGCCAGCAGCGTAGGACTAGCAGGGAACACCGGGGAGCTGTTTTTT
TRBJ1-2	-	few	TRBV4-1	CASSYGGSQESGYGYTF	TGCGCCAGCAGCTACGGGGGGTCACAGGAGAGCGGCTATGGCTACACCTTC
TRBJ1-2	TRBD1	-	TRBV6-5	CASSQPGQYGYTF	TGTGCCAGCAGTCAGCCGGGACAGTATGGCTACACCTTC
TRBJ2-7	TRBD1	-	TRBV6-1	CASSGQGAGEQYF	TGTGCCAGCAGCGGACAGGGGGCTGGCGAGCAGTACTTC
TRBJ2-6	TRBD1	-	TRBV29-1	CSVYRGSGANVLTF	TGCAGCGTCTACAGGGGGAGCGGGGCCAACGTCCTGACTTTC
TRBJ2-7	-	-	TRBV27	CASSFHGGVEQYF	TGTGCCAGCAGTTTCCACGGAGGCGTCGAGCAGTACTTC
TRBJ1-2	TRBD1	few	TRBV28	CASSAPGDRGSLGYTF	TGTGCCAGCAGTGCCCCCGGGGACAGGGGGTCTCTTGGCTACACCTTC